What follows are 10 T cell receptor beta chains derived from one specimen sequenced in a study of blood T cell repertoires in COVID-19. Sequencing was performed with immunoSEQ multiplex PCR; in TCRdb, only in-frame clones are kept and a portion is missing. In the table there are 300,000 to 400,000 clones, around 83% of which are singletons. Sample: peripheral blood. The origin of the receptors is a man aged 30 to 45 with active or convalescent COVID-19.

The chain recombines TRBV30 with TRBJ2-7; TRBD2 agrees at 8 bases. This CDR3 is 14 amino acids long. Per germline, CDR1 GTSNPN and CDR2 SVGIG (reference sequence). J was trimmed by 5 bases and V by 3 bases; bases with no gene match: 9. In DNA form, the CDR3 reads TGTGCCTGGAGCGAGGGAGCGGGGGTAAACGAGCAGTACTTC. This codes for CAWSEGAGVNEQYF.

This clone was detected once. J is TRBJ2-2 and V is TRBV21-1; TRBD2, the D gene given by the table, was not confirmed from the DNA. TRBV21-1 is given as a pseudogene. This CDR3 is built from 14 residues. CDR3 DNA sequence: TGTGCCAGCAGCAAAGGAGGCATTCGGAGGGAGCTGTTTTTT. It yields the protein CASSKGGIRRELFF.

The DNA for the CDR3 is TGCACCAGCAGCCAAGTGTTGGGCTGGGGACTAGCGGGAGGTACTAGCACAGATACGCAGTATTTT. Amino acids: CTSSQVLGWGLAGGTSTDTQYF. This chain uses TRBV1 with TRBJ2-3; TRBD2, as called in the table, went unchecked against the DNA. TRBV1 is flagged as a pseudogene. The CDR3 runs 22 residues.

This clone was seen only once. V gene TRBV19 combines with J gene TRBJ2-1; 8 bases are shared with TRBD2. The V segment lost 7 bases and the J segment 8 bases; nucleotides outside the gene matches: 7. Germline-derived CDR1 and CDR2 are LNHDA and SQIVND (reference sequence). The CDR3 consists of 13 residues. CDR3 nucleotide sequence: TGTGCCAGTACCCCCGGGCGGGGGGATGAGCAGTTCTTC. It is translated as CASTPGRGDEQFF. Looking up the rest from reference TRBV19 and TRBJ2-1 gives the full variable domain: DGGITQSPKYLFRKEGQNVTLSCEQNLNHDAMYWYRQDPGQGLRLIYYSQIVNDFQKGDIAEGYSVSREKKESFPLTVTSAQKNPTAFYLCASTPGRGDEQFFGPGTRLTVL.

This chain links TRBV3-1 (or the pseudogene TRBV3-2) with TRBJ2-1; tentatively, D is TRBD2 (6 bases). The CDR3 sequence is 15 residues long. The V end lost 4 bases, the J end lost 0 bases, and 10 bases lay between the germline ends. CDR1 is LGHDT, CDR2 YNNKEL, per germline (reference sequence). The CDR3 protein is CASSPGDASYNEQFF. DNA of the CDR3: TGTGCCAGCAGCCCGGGGGACGCCTCCTACAATGAGCAGTTCTTC.

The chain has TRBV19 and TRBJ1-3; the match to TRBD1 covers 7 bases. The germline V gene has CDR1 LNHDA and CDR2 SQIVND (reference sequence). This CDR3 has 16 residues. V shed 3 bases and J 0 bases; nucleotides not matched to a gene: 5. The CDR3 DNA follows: TGTGCCAGTAGTATGGACAGGAGGTACTCTGGAAACACCATATATTTT. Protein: CASSMDRRYSGNTIYF.

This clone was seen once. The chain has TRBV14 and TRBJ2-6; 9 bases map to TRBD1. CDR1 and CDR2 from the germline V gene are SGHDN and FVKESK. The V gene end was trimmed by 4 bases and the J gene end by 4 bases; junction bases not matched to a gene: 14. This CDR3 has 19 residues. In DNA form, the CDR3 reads TGTGCCAGCAGCCCCCCTTGGGGCCGGACAGGGGCCGGGGCCAACGTCCTGACTTTC. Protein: CASSPPWGRTGAGANVLTF.

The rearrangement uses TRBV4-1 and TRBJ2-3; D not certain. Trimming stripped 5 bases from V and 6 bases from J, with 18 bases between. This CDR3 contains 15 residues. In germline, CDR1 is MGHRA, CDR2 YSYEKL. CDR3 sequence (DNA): TGCGCCAGCAGCTTCACAAATTGGGCCAGGGATACGCAGTATTTT. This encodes CASSFTNWARDTQYF.

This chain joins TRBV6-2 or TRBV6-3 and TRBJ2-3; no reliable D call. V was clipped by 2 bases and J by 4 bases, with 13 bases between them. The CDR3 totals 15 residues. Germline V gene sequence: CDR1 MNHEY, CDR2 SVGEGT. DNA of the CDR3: TGTGCCAGCAGTTACGGGTCCGGAGAGGCAGATACGCAGTATTTT. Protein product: CASSYGSGEADTQYF.

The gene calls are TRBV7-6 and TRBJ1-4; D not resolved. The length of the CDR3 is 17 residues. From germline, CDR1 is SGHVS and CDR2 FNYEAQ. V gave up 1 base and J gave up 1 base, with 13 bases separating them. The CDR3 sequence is CASSLGSGRRTNEKLFF. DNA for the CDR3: TGTGCCAGCAGCTTAGGTTCCGGGAGAAGAACTAATGAAAAACTGTTTTTT.